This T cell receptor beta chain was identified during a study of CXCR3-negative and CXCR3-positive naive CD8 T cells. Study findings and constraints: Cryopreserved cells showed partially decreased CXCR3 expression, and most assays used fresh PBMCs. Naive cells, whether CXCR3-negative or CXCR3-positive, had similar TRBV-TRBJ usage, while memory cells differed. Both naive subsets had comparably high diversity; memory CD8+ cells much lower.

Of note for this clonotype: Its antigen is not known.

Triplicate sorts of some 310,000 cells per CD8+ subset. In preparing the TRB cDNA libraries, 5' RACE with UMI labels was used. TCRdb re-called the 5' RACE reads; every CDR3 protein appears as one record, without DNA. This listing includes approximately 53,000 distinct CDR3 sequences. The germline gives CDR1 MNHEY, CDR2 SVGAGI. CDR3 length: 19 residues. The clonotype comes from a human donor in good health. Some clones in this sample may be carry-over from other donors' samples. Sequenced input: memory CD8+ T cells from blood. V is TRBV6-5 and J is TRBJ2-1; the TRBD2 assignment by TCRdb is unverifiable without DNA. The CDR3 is CASSPLLLGTFISYNEQFF.